A single sample is the source of the 23 T cell receptor beta chains below, sequenced in a study of cytomegalovirus exposure and HLA in healthy donors. The primer mix had 60 Vbeta and 13 Jbeta primers. This table comes from immunoSEQ multiplex PCR, and its TCRdb copy is limited to in-frame clones, with some not included. The profile shows fewer than 200,000 clones, approximately 85% of them singletons. The specimen was PBMCs. Receptors were obtained from a girl aged 2 to 9 in good health and CMV-seropositive.

This rearrangement joins TRBV7-3 to TRBJ2-1; D is possibly TRBD2 (7 bases). Trimming took 5 bases from V and 8 from J, leaving 19 bases between them. The CDR3 is 15 amino acids. From germline, CDR1 is SGHTA and CDR2 FQGTGA. The CDR3 nucleotides are TGTGCCAGCAGCCAACTGGGGGGCGGGGGCGATGAGCAGTTCTTC. It yields the protein CASSQLGGGGDEQFF.

The chain employs TRBV7-9 and TRBJ2-5; 7 positions match TRBD2. Trimming took 4 bases from V and 2 from J; bases not matched to a gene: 4. The CDR3 length is 14 residues. CDR1 SEHNR and CDR2 FQNEAQ come from the germline V gene (reference sequence). As DNA, the CDR3 is TGTGCCAGCAGCTGTGGGACTATACAAGAGACCCAGTACTTC. Protein sequence: CASSCGTIQETQYF.

The genes are TRBV7-9 and TRBJ1-4; TRBD1 might be the D (6 bases). V lost 3 bases and J 8 bases, leaving 13 bases between the germline ends. Germline values: CDR1 SEHNR, CDR2 FQNEAQ (reference sequence). The CDR3 consists of 14 residues. CDR3 DNA sequence: TGTGCCAGCAGCTTCGAGGGGGAGGGCGAAAAACTGTTTTTT. The encoded protein is CASSFEGEGEKLFF.

The rearrangement links TRBV6-5 to TRBJ1-2; a weak D match, TRBD1 (6 bases). V was shortened by 2 bases and J by 7 bases, with 17 bases between the two germline ends. CDR3 size: 15 residues. Germline V gene lookup returns CDR1 MNHEY and CDR2 SVGAGI. The CDR3 coding sequence is TGTGCCAGCAGTTACCGGCGAACTCAGGGGTCTGGCTACACCTTC. Its protein product is CASSYRRTQGSGYTF.

The chain combines TRBV4-1 with TRBJ1-1, with a weak D call TRBD1 (6 bases). Per the germline V gene, CDR1 is MGHRA and CDR2 is YSYEKL. The CDR3 runs 15 residues. V dropped 8 bases and J dropped 0 bases, with 16 bases sitting between them. The CDR3 spells CASSGTWQMNTEAFF. The CDR3 coding sequence is TGCGCCAGCTCCGGGACATGGCAAATGAACACTGAAGCTTTCTTT.

This chain uses TRBV28 with TRBJ1-2; weak D call: TRBD1 (5 bases). V lost 6 bases to trimming and J lost 2 bases, with 10 bases between them. The CDR3 is 13 amino acids. Germline CDR1 MDHEN, CDR2 SYDVKM. The DNA for the CDR3 is TGTGCCAGCAGAGGGGCGGGGAACTATGGCTACACCTTC. This codes for CASRGAGNYGYTF.

This chain uses TRBV2 with TRBJ1-5, with no clear D. V dropped 3 bases and J dropped 3 bases, with 6 bases sitting between them. Germline V gene sequence: CDR1 SNHLY, CDR2 FYNNEI. The CDR3 runs to 13 residues. DNA of the CDR3: TGTGCCAGCAGTGACGAGAACAATCAGCCCCAGCATTTT. Residues: CASSDENNQPQHF.

The chain employs TRBV7-6 and TRBJ1-3; D is unresolved. CDR3 length: 16 amino acids. V gave up 2 bases and J gave up 0 bases, with 11 bases separating them. Germline values: CDR1 SGHVS, CDR2 FNYEAQ. The CDR3 DNA sequence: TGTGCCAGCAGCTTATCTGCGGAGAGCTCTGGAAACACCATATATTTT. Amino acid sequence: CASSLSAESSGNTIYF.

The gene calls are TRBV5-1 and TRBJ1-5; 10 bases are a match to TRBD1. This CDR3 has 17 residues. Looked up from germline, CDR1 is SGHRS and CDR2 is YFSETQ. The ends lost 2 bases at V and 5 bases at J; junction bases unmatched: 10. The CDR3 protein is CASSLGPGQGRHQPQHF. CDR3 bases: TGCGCCAGCAGCTTAGGACCGGGACAGGGGAGGCATCAGCCCCAGCATTTT. Based on the CDR3 plus reference TRBV5-1 and TRBJ1-5, the full variable domain is KAGVTQTPRYLIKTRGQQVTLSCSPISGHRSVSWYQQTPGQGLQFLFEYFSETQRNKGNFPGRFSGRQFSNSRSEMNVSTLELGDSALYLCASSLGPGQGRHQPQHFGDGTRLSIL.

The chain employs TRBV6-6 and TRBJ2-2, with 7 positions matching TRBD2. V shed 2 bases and J 7 bases; nucleotides not matched to a gene: 7. Germline CDR1 MNHNY, CDR2 SVGAGI (reference sequence). This CDR3 comprises 15 residues. CDR3 DNA: TGTGCCAGCAGTTACGTCGTGGGGGGGAACGGGGAGCTGTTTTTT. It translates to CASSYVVGGNGELFF.

The CDR3 here is CASSTAAGLNEQYF. The CDR3, as DNA: TGTGCCAGTAGTACAGCTGCGGGTCTTAACGAGCAGTACTTC. This chain connects TRBV19 to TRBJ2-7, with D possibly matching TRBD2 (5 bases). Germline V gene sequence: CDR1 LNHDA, CDR2 SQIVND (reference sequence). The CDR3 totals 14 residues. The germline V and J ends were trimmed by 4 bases and 5 bases, with 15 bases remaining between them. Together with reference TRBV19 and TRBJ2-7, the CDR3 gives the full variable domain: DGGITQSPKYLFRKEGQNVTLSCEQNLNHDAMYWYRQDPGQGLRLIYYSQIVNDFQKGDIAEGYSVSREKKESFPLTVTSAQKNPTAFYLCASSTAAGLNEQYFGPGTRLTVT.

J is TRBJ1-1 and V is TRBV5-6; 10 nucleotides align to TRBD1. The length of the CDR3 is 18 residues. The V segment lost 0 bases and the J segment 6 bases; nucleotides outside the gene matches: 14. The germline V gene encodes CDR1 SGHDT and CDR2 YYEEEE. This CDR3 is CASSLAGSGTGVVPEAFF. DNA of the CDR3: TGTGCCAGCAGCTTGGCCGGATCGGGGACAGGGGTGGTACCTGAAGCTTTCTTT.

This clone was detected only a few times. The chain recombines TRBV7-2 with TRBJ1-1; D is possibly TRBD1 (5 bases). The CDR3 totals 14 residues. Between the trimmed V and J ends, which lost 5 bases and 3 bases, there was a span of 13 bases. Germline V gene lookup returns CDR1 SGHTA and CDR2 FQGNSA. CDR3 bases: TGTGCCAGCAGCATTTCAGGGATTCACACTGAAGCTTTCTTT. It encodes CASSISGIHTEAFF.

The rearrangement links TRBV18 to TRBJ1-2; a possible D gene is TRBD1 (5 bases). The CDR3 runs 15 residues. Trimming took 4 bases from V and 0 from J, leaving 12 bases between them. CDR1 and CDR2 (germline): KGHSH, LQKENI. The CDR3 spells CASSRETAANYGYTF. The CDR3 coding sequence is TGTGCCAGCTCACGCGAGACAGCAGCTAACTATGGCTACACCTTC. The full variable domain, its missing parts supplied by reference TRBV18 and TRBJ1-2, is NAGVMQNPRHLVRRRGQEARLRCSPMKGHSHVYWYRQLPEEGLKFMVYLQKENIIDESGMPKERFSAEFPKEGPSILRIQQVVRGDSAAYFCASSRETAANYGYTFGSGTRLTVV.

The chain uses TRBV7-6 and TRBJ2-7, with 9 bases aligning to TRBD1. The CDR3 has 17 residues. From germline, CDR1 is SGHVS and CDR2 FNYEAQ. The V and J ends lost 1 base and 1 base, in that order; junction bases with no gene match: 8. The CDR3, as DNA: TGTGCCAGCAGCTTAGATGAGGACAGGGGAGGGTCCTACGAGCAGTACTTC. Residues: CASSLDEDRGGSYEQYF.

J is TRBJ2-1 and V is TRBV29-1, with 7 bases fitting TRBD2. Trimming at V came to 0 bases and at J to 7 bases, leaving 9 bases not matched to a gene. The length of the CDR3 is 15 residues. Germline values: CDR1 SQVTM, CDR2 ANQGSEA. The CDR3 sequence: CSVEDPGRAGNEQFF. The CDR3 DNA reads as TGCAGCGTTGAAGATCCGGGGAGGGCAGGGAATGAGCAGTTCTTC.

The chain uses TRBV27 and TRBJ2-5; D is perhaps TRBD1 (6 bases). Germline V gene sequence: CDR1 MNHEY, CDR2 SMNVEV (reference sequence). The CDR3 length is 13 residues. V lost 6 bases and J lost 5, with 13 bases in between. The DNA of the CDR3 is TGTGCCAGCAGGAACCTCCAGGGGGAGACCCAGTACTTC. This sequence encodes CASRNLQGETQYF.

CDR3 region: CASSEEQGGPYGYTF. The DNA for the CDR3 is TGTGCCAGCAGTGAAGAACAGGGGGGGCCCTATGGCTACACCTTC. The rearrangement joins TRBV6-1 to TRBJ1-2, with 8 bases matching TRBD1. Trimming removed 1 base from V and 4 bases from J; junction bases left unmatched: 5. The CDR3 extends over 15 amino acids. Germline assignment: CDR1 MNHNS and CDR2 SASEGT.

V is TRBV30 and J is TRBJ2-5, with 10 positions matching TRBD2. From germline, CDR1 is GTSNPN and CDR2 SVGIG (reference sequence). The V gene end was trimmed by 6 bases and the J gene end by 5 bases; junction bases not matched to a gene: 3. The CDR3 is 12 amino acids. CDR3 DNA: TGTGCCTGCACAGCGGGAGGGGAGACCCAGTACTTC. It encodes CACTAGGETQYF.

The rearrangement joins TRBV5-8 to TRBJ2-6; D is unresolved. CDR1 and CDR2 from the germline V gene are SGHTS and YDEGEE. The ends were cut back, 4 bases at V and 1 base at J, with 6 bases in the middle. The CDR3 runs 14 residues. The CDR3 here is CASSPLSGANVLTF. In DNA, the CDR3 is TGTGCCAGCAGCCCCTTGTCTGGGGCCAACGTCCTGACTTTC.

The chain couples TRBV10-3 to TRBJ2-5; 13 bases line up with TRBD2. The CDR3 has 16 residues. The V segment lost 4 bases and the J segment 3 bases; nucleotides outside the gene matches: 5. The germline gives CDR1 ENHRY, CDR2 SYGVKD. The CDR3 DNA is TGTGCCATCAGTGTAGGGACTAGCGGGAATAAAGAGACCCAGTACTTC. The encoded protein is CAISVGTSGNKETQYF.

The chain joins TRBV6-5 to TRBJ1-4; D uncertain. From germline, CDR1 is MNHEY and CDR2 SVGAGI. This CDR3 is built from 15 residues. V was cut by 0 bases and J by 4 bases, with 9 bases left in between. As DNA, the CDR3 is TGTGCCAGCAGTTACTCCACAGCCCATAATGAAAAACTGTTTTTT. Translation: CASSYSTAHNEKLFF.

The chain employs TRBV7-9 and TRBJ1-4; D gene uncertain. Germline CDR1 is SEHNR and CDR2 is FQNEAQ (reference sequence). The ends were cut back, 2 bases at V and 3 bases at J, with 7 bases in the middle. The CDR3 contains 14 residues. The CDR3 sequence: CASSLSGPNEKLFF. The CDR3 region has the DNA TGTGCCAGCAGCTTAAGCGGGCCTAATGAAAAACTGTTTTTT. Filled out from reference TRBV7-9 and TRBJ1-4, the complete variable domain reads DTGVSQNPRHKITKRGQNVTFRCDPISEHNRLYWYRQTLGQGPEFLTYFQNEAQLEKSRLLSDRFSAERPKGSFSTLEIQRTEQGDSAMYLCASSLSGPNEKLFFGSGTQLSVL.